These 22 T cell receptor beta chains were all obtained from the same sample, sequenced in a study of low-dose radiotherapy and immunotherapy resistance in tumors. Primers used for first-strand cDNA, a TRAV- and TRBV-specific set, covered both alpha and beta chains. A constant-region primer paired with the V-primer adapter amplified TCRs over about 19 PCR cycles. TCRdb re-called the reads through MiXCR, storing one row per CDR3 protein. The table has tens of thousands of distinct CDR3 sequences, 20% seen once. Time point meaning: after trial treatment. This sample's treatment: LDRT plus nivolumab, ipilimumab, low-dose cyclophosphamide and aspirin (RACIN trial). Source: PBMCs, taken after low-dose radiotherapy plus immunotherapy. The receptors here all came from a female donor with ovarian cancer.

Comments on this clonotype: A read error is the likely source, as a far larger clone sits one nucleotide away. This chain connects TRBV28 to TRBJ2-2, with 8 bases identical to TRBD1. Germline CDR1 is MDHEN and CDR2 is SYDVKM. The CDR3 is made up of 15 amino acids. This CDR3 is CVTSERQGIPGELFF. The DNA for the CDR3 is TGTGTCACCAGTGAGCGACAGGGGATTCCCGGGGAGCTGTTTTTT.

Comment on this clonotype: A read error likely explains this, since a far larger clone differs by one base. The CDR3 DNA reads TGTGCCAGCAGTTCTCCGGGGGTCATTGGGGCATCCGAGCAGTTCTTC. Its translation is CASSSPGVIGASEQFF. The chain has TRBV6-1 and TRBJ2-1; tentatively, D is TRBD2 (6 bases). The germline gives CDR1 MNHNS, CDR2 SASEGT. The CDR3 contains 16 residues. V was shortened by 5 bases and J by 10 bases, with 24 bases between the two germline ends.

This clonotype was seen more than once but under ten times. The V and J genes are TRBV30 and TRBJ2-2; D uncertain. The CDR3 is 14 residues long. Germline V gives CDR1 GTSNPN, CDR2 SVGIG (reference sequence). The V and J ends lost 4 bases and 1 base respectively, with 10 bases between them. The CDR3 protein is CAWNRPGNTGELFF. CDR3 coding DNA: TGTGCCTGGAACCGCCCAGGGAACACCGGGGAGCTGTTTTTT.

This clonotype was seen ten or more times. V and J are TRBV11-1 and TRBJ2-1; weak D call: TRBD1 (6 bases). CDR3 size: 17 residues. The V end lost 5 bases, the J end lost 5 bases, and 22 bases lay between the germline ends. The V gene's germline CDR1 is SGHAT and CDR2 FQDESV (reference sequence). As DNA, the CDR3 is TGTGCCAGCAGCCCTAGGGGGTGGGCACGAACCAACAATGAGCAGTTCTTC. Translating it yields CASSPRGWARTNNEQFF.

This clonotype showed up many times. The V and J genes are TRBV3-1 and TRBJ1-6; D perhaps matches TRBD1 (5 bases). Trimming left V 4 bases short and J 7 bases short, with 14 bases between. This CDR3 is built from 15 residues. Germline CDR1 reads LGHDT; CDR2 reads YNNKEL (reference sequence). CDR3 sequence (DNA): TGTGCCAGCAGCCCTTCAAGGGGTGAGAATTCACCCCTCCACTTT. It encodes CASSPSRGENSPLHF.

This clonotype was seen ten or more times. V is TRBV7-2 and J is TRBJ2-6; D remains ambiguous. Trimming removed 5 bases at V and 4 bases at J, with 9 bases between. CDR3 length: 14 residues. Germline V CDR1 and CDR2: SGHTA, FQGNSA. Here the CDR3 reads CASSHRTGANVLTF. CDR3 sequence (DNA): TGTGCCAGCAGCCACAGAACCGGGGCCAACGTCCTGACTTTC.

This clonotype was observed at least ten times. V and J are TRBV12-5 and TRBJ2-3; D ambiguous. Deletions cut 1 base from V and 8 bases from J, with 7 bases between. The length of the CDR3 is 12 residues. Germline CDR1 LGHNT, CDR2 FRNRAP. DNA for the CDR3: TGTGCTAGTGGTTTGGGATCAGTTACGCAGTATTTT. Translated: CASGLGSVTQYF. Based on the CDR3 plus reference TRBV12-5 and TRBJ2-3, the full variable domain is DARVTQTPRHKVTEMGQEVTMRCQPILGHNTVFWYRQTMMQGLELLAYFRNRAPLDDSGMPKDRFSAEMPDATLATLKIQPSEPRDSAVYFCASGLGSVTQYFGPGTRLTVL.

This clonotype has a handful of counts. The J gene is TRBJ2-1, the V gene TRBV5-4; the match to TRBD1 covers 10 bases. With 1 base clipped from V and 4 bases from J, the junction kept 5 bases outside the gene matches. Looked up from germline, CDR1 is SGHNT and CDR2 is YYREEE (reference sequence). This CDR3 has 16 residues. The CDR3 region has the DNA TGTGCCAGCAGCTTGCCGAGACAGGGGGCTTACAATGAGCAGTTCTTC. It is translated as CASSLPRQGAYNEQFF.

At least ten counts were recorded for this clonotype. The V gene is TRBV19, the J gene TRBJ2-2; maybe TRBD2 (5 bases). Between the trimmed V and J ends, which lost 8 bases and 5 bases, there was a span of 12 bases. This CDR3 is 13 amino acids long. Germline CDR1 LNHDA, CDR2 SQIVND (reference sequence). CDR3 protein: CASRPRGTGELFF. The DNA of the CDR3 is TGTGCCAGTCGTCCACGAGGGACCGGGGAGCTGTTTTTT. Using reference TRBV19 and TRBJ2-2 for the parts outside the CDR3, the full variable domain is DGGITQSPKYLFRKEGQNVTLSCEQNLNHDAMYWYRQDPGQGLRLIYYSQIVNDFQKGDIAEGYSVSREKKESFPLTVTSAQKNPTAFYLCASRPRGTGELFFGEGSRLTVL.

On this clonotype: With a far larger clone one base away, a read error is the likely cause. The CDR3 here is CASSEGDRVSNEQYF. DNA for the CDR3: TGTGCCAGCAGTGAAGGGGACAGGGTTTCCAATGAGCAGTACTTC. V and J are TRBV6-2 or TRBV6-3 and TRBJ2-7; 9 bases are shared with TRBD1. The CDR3 length is 15 residues. V shed 5 bases and J 7 bases; nucleotides not matched to a gene: 12. Germline V lookup: CDR1 MNHEY, CDR2 SVGEGT.

Ten or more counts support this clonotype. The gene calls are TRBV13 and TRBJ2-5; 8 bases are a match to TRBD2. J gave up 2 bases and V 5 bases, and 10 bases lay outside the gene matches. The germline V gene encodes CDR1 PRHDT and CDR2 FYEKMQ (reference sequence). The CDR3 has 16 residues. In DNA form, the CDR3 reads TGTGCCAGCAGCCCGGGGAGCGGGAGAATGCAAGAGACCCAGTACTTC. Protein sequence: CASSPGSGRMQETQYF.

The table lists this clonotype with many counts. One end of the junction is discordant with germline, which a read error may explain. V usage is TRBV18 and J usage is TRBJ2-2; D may match TRBD1 or TRBD2 (5 bases each). Germline V gene data show CDR1 as KGHSH and CDR2 as LQKENI. The CDR3 consists of 16 residues. The CDR3 nucleotides are TGTGCCAGCTCCCCACGTGGGGGACCGAACACCGGGGAGCTGTTTTTT. This sequence encodes CASSPRGGPNTGELFF.

This clonotype was observed a few times. The chain recombines TRBV19 with TRBJ1-5, with a tentative D call TRBD1 (6 bases). Germline CDR1 and CDR2: LNHDA and SQIVND (reference sequence). This CDR3 has 16 residues. V lost 7 bases to trimming and J lost 2 bases, with 18 bases between them. Written as DNA, the CDR3 is TGTGCCAGTATCCCCCGGGGGGCCGAAGGCAATCAGCCCCAGCATTTT. This sequence encodes CASIPRGAEGNQPQHF.

This clonotype came up many times. The V call is TRBV12-3 or TRBV12-4, the J call TRBJ1-2; D possibly corresponds to TRBD1 (6 bases). The CDR3 has 15 amino acids. The V gene lost 5 bases and the J gene lost 0 bases, with 13 bases spanning the gap. As DNA, the CDR3 is TGTGCCAGCAGTCCCGGCGAGGGGGCTAACTATGGCTACACCTTC. The encoded protein is CASSPGEGANYGYTF.

This clonotype was seen ten or more times. The chain uses TRBV4-1 and TRBJ2-1, with TRBD1 matching over 7 bases. Per germline, CDR1 MGHRA and CDR2 YSYEKL. Trimming removed 3 bases from V and 0 bases from J; junction bases left unmatched: 5. The CDR3 has 16 amino acids. The CDR3 loop is CASSQLGQPSYNEQFF. In DNA form, the CDR3 reads TGCGCCAGCAGCCAGCTGGGACAGCCCTCCTACAATGAGCAGTTCTTC.

The sample holds many counts of this clonotype. V usage is TRBV29-1 and J usage is TRBJ1-1; 7 nucleotides agree with TRBD1. This CDR3 region has 14 residues. CDR1 and CDR2 from the germline V gene are SQVTM and ANQGSEA. J lost 5 bases, V lost 7 bases, and 13 bases had no gene match. CDR3: CSAMDRSSRTEAFF. CDR3 sequence (DNA): TGCAGCGCTATGGACAGGTCGAGTCGGACTGAAGCTTTCTTT.

This clonotype occurred many times. The chain carries TRBV12-3 or TRBV12-4 and TRBJ1-3, with a weak D call TRBD1 (5 bases). V lost 7 bases to trimming and J lost 4 bases, with 17 bases between them. This CDR3 is built from 15 residues. CDR3 region: CASTRWGWTGNTIYF. CDR3 sequence (DNA): TGTGCCAGCACCCGTTGGGGGTGGACGGGAAACACCATATATTTT.

CDR3 loop: CSAGQGGSGNTIYF. The CDR3 DNA reads as TGCAGCGCGGGCCAGGGGGGCTCTGGAAACACCATATATTTT. The chain recombines TRBV29-1 with TRBJ1-3; 7 bases fit TRBD1. CDR3 length: 14 amino acids. V lost 7 bases and J lost 0; bases outside the gene matches: 6. The germline gives CDR1 SQVTM, CDR2 ANQGSEA.

This chain's CDR3 is CSATAGYSNQPQHF. CDR3 DNA: TGCAGTGCTACAGCCGGTTATAGCAATCAGCCCCAGCATTTT. This chain uses TRBV20-1 with TRBJ1-5, with D unclear. CDR3 length equals 14 residues. V was cut by 4 bases and J by 0 bases, with 10 bases left in between. Germline CDR1 DFQATT, CDR2 SNEGSKA (reference sequence).

In regard to this clonotype: The likely explanation is a read error, given a far larger clone one base away. V gene TRBV18 combines with J gene TRBJ2-1; a weak D match, TRBD1 (5 bases). The germline gives CDR1 KGHSH, CDR2 LQKENI. CDR3 size: 16 residues. Trimming took 1 base from V and 10 from J, leaving 20 bases between them. The CDR3 region is CASSPRGRAPYYEQFF. The DNA of the CDR3 is TGTGCCAGCTCACCACGGGGCAGGGCACCTTACTACGAGCAGTTCTTC. Combining the CDR3 with reference TRBV18 and TRBJ2-1 gives the whole variable domain NAGVMQNPRHLVRRRGQEARLRCSPMKGHSHVYWYRQLPEEGLKFMVYLQKENIIDESGMPKERFSAEFPKEGPSILRIQQVVRGDSAAYFCASSPRGRAPYYEQFFGPGTRLTVL.

Concerning this clonotype: A read error likely explains this, since a far larger clone differs by one base. The V gene is TRBV6-2 or TRBV6-3, the J gene TRBJ2-7; the D gene is possibly TRBD1 (6 bases). The CDR3 runs 17 residues. Trimming removed 4 bases at V and 5 bases at J, with 24 bases between. The V gene's germline CDR1 is MNHEY and CDR2 SVGEGT. The CDR3 DNA follows: TGTGCCAGCAGTTCAGTGGACTGGGGGCAGTTTGGAAACGAGCAGTACTTC. It yields the protein CASSSVDWGQFGNEQYF.

This chain connects TRBV2 to TRBJ2-7; D could derive from TRBD1 or TRBD2 (6 bases each). V lost 3 bases, J lost 0 bases, and 18 bases lay in between. CDR3 length equals 17 residues. Germline lookup yields CDR1 SNHLY and CDR2 FYNNEI. This CDR3 is CASSEGGSWRDSYEQYF. For the CDR3, the DNA is TGTGCCAGCAGTGAGGGGGGCTCTTGGCGGGACTCCTACGAGCAGTACTTC.